The sequence of this T cell receptor (beta chain) was determined in a study of blood T cell repertoires in COVID-19. Turning to the study itself: COVID-19 samples collected from the United States, Italy and Spain covered acute and convalescent phases.

In the original analysis: Counts of nucleated cells, estimated from reference gene primer amplification, were obtained. TCRdb's table, derived via immunoSEQ multiplex PCR, lists solely in-frame clones and lacks some. V and J calls and clone size are as listed in that table; D and trimming were resolved from the DNA. The sample yields about 270,000 clones, about 89% seen once. The germline V gene encodes CDR1 ENHRY and CDR2 SYGVKD. With 0 bases removed from V and 4 bases from J, the gap between germline ends came to 9 bases. The length of the CDR3 is 14 residues. The chain has TRBV10-3 and TRBJ1-2; D perhaps matches TRBD1 (5 bases). Sequencing was done on a sample of peripheral blood. This TCR was sampled from a woman aged 55 to 70 who had recovered from COVID-19. CDR3 sequence reads: CAISESQGAYGYTF. CDR3 DNA sequence: TGTGCCATCAGTGAGTCTCAGGGTGCCTATGGCTACACCTTC.